This T cell receptor beta chain came from a study of immune cell composition in non-small cell lung cancer. About the study: Tumours were mainly lung adenocarcinoma or squamous cell carcinoma. Study-wide results and caveats: Shared sequences between tumour-reactive and dominant in vivo clones were not proven. Adenocarcinomas with higher top tumour-associated clone frequency had more reactive TILs. No significant correlation existed between pack-years smoked and tumour clonality.

Per germline, CDR1 MNHEY and CDR2 SVGAGI. Trimming left V 2 bases short and J 0 bases short, with 7 bases between. The CDR3 runs to 14 residues. Profiling relied on immunoSEQ multiplex PCR, and the TCRdb table lists in-frame clones only, not all of them. The sample includes 3,800 or so clones, about 80% of them seen just once. Normal lung sampling was at least 3 cm from the tumour, as distant as possible. In the case of this clone: Its antigen is unknown. The same CDR3 arises from other DNA sequences in this sample as well.

This chain links TRBV6-5 with TRBJ1-1; D is unclear. The sample was non-adjacent lung tissue. This TCR was sampled from a human donor with non-small cell lung cancer. The CDR3 region is CASSYDYMNTEAFF. Here the CDR3 DNA reads TGTGCCAGCAGTTACGATTACATGAACACTGAAGCTTTCTTT.